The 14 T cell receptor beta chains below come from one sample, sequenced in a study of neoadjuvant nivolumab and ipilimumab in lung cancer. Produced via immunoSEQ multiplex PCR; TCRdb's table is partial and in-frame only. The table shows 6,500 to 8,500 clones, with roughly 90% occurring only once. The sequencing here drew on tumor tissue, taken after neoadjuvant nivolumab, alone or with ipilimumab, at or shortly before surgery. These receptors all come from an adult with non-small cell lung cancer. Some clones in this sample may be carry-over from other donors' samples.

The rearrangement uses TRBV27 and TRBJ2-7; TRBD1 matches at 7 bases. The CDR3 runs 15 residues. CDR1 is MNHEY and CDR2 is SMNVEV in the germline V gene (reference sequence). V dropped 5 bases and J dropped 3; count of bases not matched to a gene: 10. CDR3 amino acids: CASSPWDSYRYEQYF. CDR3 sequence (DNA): TGTGCCAGCAGTCCGTGGGACAGCTACCGCTACGAGCAGTACTTC.

The CDR3 loop is CASSQDRDQPQHF. The DNA of the CDR3 is TGTGCCAGCAGTCAAGACAGGGATCAGCCCCAGCATTTT. The rearrangement joins TRBV6-5 to TRBJ1-5, with TRBD1 matching over 7 bases. The CDR3 consists of 13 residues. Germline V gene sequence: CDR1 MNHEY, CDR2 SVGAGI. The V and J ends lost 5 bases and 5 bases, in that order; junction bases with no gene match: 3.

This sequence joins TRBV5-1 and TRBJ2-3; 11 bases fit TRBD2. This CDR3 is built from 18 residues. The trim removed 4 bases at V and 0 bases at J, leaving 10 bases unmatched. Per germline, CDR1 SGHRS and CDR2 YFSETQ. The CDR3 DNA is TGCGCCAGCAGCCTTAGCGGGAGGGCCTTTGAGAGCACAGATACGCAGTATTTT. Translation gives CASSLSGRAFESTDTQYF. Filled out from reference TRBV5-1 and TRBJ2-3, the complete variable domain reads KAGVTQTPRYLIKTRGQQVTLSCSPISGHRSVSWYQQTPGQGLQFLFEYFSETQRNKGNFPGRFSGRQFSNSRSEMNVSTLELGDSALYLCASSLSGRAFESTDTQYFGPGTRLTVL.

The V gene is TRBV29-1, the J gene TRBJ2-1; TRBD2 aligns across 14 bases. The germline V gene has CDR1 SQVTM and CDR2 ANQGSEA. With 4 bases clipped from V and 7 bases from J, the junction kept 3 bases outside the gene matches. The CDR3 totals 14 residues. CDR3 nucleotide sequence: TGCAGCGTTGCCGGGACTAGCGGGAGAAATGAGCAGTTCTTC. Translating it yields CSVAGTSGRNEQFF.

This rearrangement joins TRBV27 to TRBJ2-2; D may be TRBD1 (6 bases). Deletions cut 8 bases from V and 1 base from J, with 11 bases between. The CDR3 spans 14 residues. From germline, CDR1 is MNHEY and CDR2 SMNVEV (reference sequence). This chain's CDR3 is CASLRTVNTGELFF. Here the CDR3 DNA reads TGTGCCAGCCTGAGGACAGTGAACACCGGGGAGCTGTTTTTT.

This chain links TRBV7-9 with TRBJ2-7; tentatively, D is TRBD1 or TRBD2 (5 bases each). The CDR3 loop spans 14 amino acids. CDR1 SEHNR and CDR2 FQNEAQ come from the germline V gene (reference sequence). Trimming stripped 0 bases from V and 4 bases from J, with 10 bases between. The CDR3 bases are TGTGCCAGCAGCTTAGCAGGGGACCGGTACGAGCAGTACTTC. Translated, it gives CASSLAGDRYEQYF.

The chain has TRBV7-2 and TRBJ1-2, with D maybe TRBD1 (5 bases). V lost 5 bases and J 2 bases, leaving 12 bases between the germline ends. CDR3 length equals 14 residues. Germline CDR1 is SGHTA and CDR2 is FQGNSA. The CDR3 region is CASSQDTSNYGYTF. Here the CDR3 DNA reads TGTGCCAGCAGCCAGGACACGTCCAACTATGGCTACACCTTC.

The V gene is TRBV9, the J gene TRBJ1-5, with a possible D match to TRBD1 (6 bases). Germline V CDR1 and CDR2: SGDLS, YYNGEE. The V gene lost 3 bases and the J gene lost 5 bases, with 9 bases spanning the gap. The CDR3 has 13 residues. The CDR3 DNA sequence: TGTGCCAGCAGCGAGGGGGTCGATCAGCCCCAGCATTTT. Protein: CASSEGVDQPQHF.

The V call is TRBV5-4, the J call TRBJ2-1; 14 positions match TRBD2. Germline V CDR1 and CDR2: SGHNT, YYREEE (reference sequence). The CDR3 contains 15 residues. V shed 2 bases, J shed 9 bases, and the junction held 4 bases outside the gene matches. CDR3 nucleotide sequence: TGTGCCAGCAGCTTCGGACTAGCGGGAGGAAGTGAGCAGTTCTTC. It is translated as CASSFGLAGGSEQFF.

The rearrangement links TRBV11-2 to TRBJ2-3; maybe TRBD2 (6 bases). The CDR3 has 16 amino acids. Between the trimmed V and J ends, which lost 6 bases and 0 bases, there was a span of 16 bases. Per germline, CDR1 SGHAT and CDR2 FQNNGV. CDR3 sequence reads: CASSNVGRKSTDTQYF. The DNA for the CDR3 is TGTGCCAGCAGTAACGTAGGGAGGAAAAGCACAGATACGCAGTATTTT.

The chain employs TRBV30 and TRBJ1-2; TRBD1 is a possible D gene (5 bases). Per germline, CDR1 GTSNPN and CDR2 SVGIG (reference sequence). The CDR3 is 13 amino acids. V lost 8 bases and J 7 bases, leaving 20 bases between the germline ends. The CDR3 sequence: CAGDGGALFGYTF. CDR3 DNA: TGTGCCGGGGACGGAGGAGCTCTTTTTGGCTACACCTTC.

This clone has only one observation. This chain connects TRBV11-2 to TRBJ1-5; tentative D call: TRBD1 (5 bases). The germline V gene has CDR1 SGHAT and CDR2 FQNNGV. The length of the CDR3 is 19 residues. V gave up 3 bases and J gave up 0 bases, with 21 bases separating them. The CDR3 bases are TGTGCCAGCAGCTTGAGGACTAATTGGGTCAGGGATAGCAATCAGCCCCAGCATTTT. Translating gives CASSLRTNWVRDSNQPQHF.

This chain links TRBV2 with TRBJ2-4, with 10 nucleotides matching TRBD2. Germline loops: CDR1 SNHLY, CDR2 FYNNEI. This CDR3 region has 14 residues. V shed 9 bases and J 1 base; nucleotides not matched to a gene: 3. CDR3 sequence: CARSGRAAKNIQYF. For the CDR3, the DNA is TGTGCCAGAAGCGGGAGGGCGGCCAAAAACATTCAGTACTTC. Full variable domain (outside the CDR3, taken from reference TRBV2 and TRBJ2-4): EPEVTQTPSHQVTQMGQEVILRCVPISNHLYFYWYRQILGQKVEFLVSFYNNEISEKSEIFDDQFSVERPDGSNFTLKIRSTKLEDSAMYFCARSGRAAKNIQYFGAGTRLSVL.

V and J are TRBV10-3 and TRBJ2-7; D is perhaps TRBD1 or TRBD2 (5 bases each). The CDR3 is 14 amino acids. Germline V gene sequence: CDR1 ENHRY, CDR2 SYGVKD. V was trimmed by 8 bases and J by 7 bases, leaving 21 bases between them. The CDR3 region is CAIGRDPPLREQYF. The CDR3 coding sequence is TGTGCCATCGGACGGGACCCCCCGTTGAGGGAGCAGTACTTC.